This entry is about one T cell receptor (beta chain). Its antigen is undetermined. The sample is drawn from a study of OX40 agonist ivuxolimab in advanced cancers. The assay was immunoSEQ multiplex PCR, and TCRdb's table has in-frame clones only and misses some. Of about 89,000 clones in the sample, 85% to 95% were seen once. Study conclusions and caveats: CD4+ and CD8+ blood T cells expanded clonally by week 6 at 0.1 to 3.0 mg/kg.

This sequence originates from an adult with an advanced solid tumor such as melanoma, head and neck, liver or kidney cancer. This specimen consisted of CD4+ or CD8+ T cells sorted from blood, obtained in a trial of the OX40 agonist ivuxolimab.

CDR3 protein: CSARAPYEQYF. In DNA form, the CDR3 reads TGCAGTGCTAGGGCACCCTACGAGCAGTACTTC. The chain recombines TRBV20-1 with TRBJ2-7; D uncertain. CDR1 is DFQATT and CDR2 is SNEGSKA in the germline V gene (reference sequence). With 3 bases removed from V and 2 bases from J, the gap between germline ends came to 5 bases. The length of the CDR3 is 11 residues.